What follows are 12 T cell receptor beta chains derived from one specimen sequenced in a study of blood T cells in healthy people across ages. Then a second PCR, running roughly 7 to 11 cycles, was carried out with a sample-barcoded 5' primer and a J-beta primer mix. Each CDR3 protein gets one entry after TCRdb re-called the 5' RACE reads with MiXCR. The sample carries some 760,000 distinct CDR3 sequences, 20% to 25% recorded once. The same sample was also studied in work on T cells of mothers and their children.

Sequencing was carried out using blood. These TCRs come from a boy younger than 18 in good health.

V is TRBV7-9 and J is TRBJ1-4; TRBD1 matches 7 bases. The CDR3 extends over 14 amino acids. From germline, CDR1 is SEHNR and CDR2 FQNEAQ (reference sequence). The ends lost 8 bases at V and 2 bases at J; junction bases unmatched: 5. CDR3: CASGKGATNEKLFF. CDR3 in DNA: TGTGCCAGCGGCAAGGGGGCCACTAATGAAAAACTGTTTTTT. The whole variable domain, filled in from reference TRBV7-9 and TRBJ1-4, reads DTGVSQNPRHKITKRGQNVTFRCDPISEHNRLYWYRQTLGQGPEFLTYFQNEAQLEKSRLLSDRFSAERPKGSFSTLEIQRTEQGDSAMYLCASGKGATNEKLFFGSGTQLSVL.

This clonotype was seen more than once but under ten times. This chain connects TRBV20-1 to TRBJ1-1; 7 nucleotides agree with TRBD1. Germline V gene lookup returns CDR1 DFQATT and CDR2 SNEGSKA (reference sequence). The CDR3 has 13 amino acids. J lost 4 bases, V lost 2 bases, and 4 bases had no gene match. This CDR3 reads CSARNAGGTEAFF. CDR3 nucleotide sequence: TGCAGTGCTAGAAATGCAGGGGGCACTGAAGCTTTCTTT.

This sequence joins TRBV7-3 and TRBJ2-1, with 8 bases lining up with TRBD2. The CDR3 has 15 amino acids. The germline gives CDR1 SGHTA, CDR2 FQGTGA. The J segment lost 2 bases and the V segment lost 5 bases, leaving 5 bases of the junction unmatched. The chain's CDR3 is CASSHLAGTYNEQFF. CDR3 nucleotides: TGTGCCAGCAGCCACCTAGCGGGTACCTACAATGAGCAGTTCTTC.

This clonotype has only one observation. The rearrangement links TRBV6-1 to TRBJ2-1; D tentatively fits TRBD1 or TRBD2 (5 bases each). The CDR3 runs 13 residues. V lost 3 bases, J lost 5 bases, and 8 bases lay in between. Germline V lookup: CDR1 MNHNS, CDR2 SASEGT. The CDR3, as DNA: TGTGCCAGCAGTGACGGGGCCAACAATGAGCAGTTCTTC. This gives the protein CASSDGANNEQFF.

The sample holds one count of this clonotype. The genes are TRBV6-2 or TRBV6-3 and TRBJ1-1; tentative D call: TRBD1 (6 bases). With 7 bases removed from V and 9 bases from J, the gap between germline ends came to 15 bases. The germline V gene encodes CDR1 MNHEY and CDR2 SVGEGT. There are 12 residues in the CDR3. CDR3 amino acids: CASKWGQGKAFF. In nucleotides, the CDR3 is TGTGCCAGCAAATGGGGGCAGGGAAAAGCTTTCTTT.

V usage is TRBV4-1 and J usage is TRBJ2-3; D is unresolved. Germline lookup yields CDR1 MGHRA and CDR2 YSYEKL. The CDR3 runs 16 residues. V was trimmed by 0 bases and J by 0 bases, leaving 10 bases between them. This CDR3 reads CASSQELALSTDTQYF. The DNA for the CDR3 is TGCGCCAGCAGCCAAGAACTTGCTCTAAGCACAGATACGCAGTATTTT.

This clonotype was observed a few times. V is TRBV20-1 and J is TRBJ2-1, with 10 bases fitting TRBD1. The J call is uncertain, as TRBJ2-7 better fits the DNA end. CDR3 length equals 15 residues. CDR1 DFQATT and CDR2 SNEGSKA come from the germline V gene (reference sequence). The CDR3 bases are TGCAGTGCTAGATCTTTGGGGACAGGGGCTAGCGAGCAGTACTTC. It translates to CSARSLGTGASEQYF.

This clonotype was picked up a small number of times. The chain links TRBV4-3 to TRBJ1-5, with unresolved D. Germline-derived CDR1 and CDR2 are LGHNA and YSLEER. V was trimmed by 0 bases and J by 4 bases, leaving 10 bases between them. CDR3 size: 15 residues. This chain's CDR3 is CASSQDYRANQPQHF. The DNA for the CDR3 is TGCGCCAGCAGCCAAGATTACAGAGCGAATCAGCCCCAGCATTTT.

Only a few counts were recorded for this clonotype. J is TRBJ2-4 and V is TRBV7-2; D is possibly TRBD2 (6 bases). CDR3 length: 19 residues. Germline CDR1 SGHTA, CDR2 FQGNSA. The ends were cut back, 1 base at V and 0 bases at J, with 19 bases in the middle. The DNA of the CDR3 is TGTGCCAGCAGCTTAGAGGGCGGAGGGAAAAAGATAGCCAAAAACATTCAGTACTTC. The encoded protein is CASSLEGGGKKIAKNIQYF.

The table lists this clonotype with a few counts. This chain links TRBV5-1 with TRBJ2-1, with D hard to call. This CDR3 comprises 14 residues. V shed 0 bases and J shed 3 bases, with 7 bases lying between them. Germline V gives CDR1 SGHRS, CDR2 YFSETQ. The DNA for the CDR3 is TGCGCCAGCAGCTTGGGCTCGAACTACAATGAGCAGTTCTTC. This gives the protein CASSLGSNYNEQFF.

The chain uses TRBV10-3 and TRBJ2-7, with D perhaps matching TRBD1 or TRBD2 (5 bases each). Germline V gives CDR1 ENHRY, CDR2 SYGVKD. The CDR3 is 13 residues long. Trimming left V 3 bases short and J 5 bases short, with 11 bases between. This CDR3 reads CAISESGPNEQYF. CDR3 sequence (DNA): TGTGCCATCAGTGAATCGGGGCCGAACGAGCAGTACTTC.

The CDR3 DNA sequence: TGTGCCATCAGTGGGACAGGGAGCTCCTACGAGCAGTACTTC. Amino acids: CAISGTGSSYEQYF. V and J are TRBV10-3 and TRBJ2-7; 8 nucleotides line up with TRBD1. Germline V lookup: CDR1 ENHRY, CDR2 SYGVKD. J lost 0 bases, V lost 4 bases, and 2 bases had no gene match. The CDR3 extends over 14 amino acids.